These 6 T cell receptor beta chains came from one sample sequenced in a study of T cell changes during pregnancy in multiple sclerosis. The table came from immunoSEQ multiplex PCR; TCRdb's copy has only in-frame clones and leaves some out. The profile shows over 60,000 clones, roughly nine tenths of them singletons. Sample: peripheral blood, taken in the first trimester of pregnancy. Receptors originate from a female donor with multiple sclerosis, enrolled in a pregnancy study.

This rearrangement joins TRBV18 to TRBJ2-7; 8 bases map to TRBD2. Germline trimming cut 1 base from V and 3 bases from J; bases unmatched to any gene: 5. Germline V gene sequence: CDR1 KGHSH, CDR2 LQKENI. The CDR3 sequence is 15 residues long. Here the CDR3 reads CASSPRPGGGYEQYF. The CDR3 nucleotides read TGTGCCAGCTCACCACGTCCGGGAGGGGGCTACGAGCAGTACTTC.

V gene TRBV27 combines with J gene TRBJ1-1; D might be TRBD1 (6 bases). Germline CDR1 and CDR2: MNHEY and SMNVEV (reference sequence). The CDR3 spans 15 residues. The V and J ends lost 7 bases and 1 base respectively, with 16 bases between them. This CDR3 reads CASKLLTGPNTEAFF. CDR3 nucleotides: TGTGCCAGCAAACTATTAACAGGGCCGAACACTGAAGCTTTCTTT.

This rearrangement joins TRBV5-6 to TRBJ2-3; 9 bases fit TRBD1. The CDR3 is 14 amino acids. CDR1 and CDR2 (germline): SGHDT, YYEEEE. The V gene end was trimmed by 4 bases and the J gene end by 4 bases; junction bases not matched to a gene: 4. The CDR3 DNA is TGTGCCAGCAGCACGGGACAGGGCCCAGATACGCAGTATTTT. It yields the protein CASSTGQGPDTQYF. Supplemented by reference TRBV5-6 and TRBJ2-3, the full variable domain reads DAGVTQSPTHLIKTRGQQVTLRCSPKSGHDTVSWYQQALGQGPQFIFQYYEEEERQRGNFPDRFSGHQFPNYSSELNVNALLLGDSALYLCASSTGQGPDTQYFGPGTRLTVL.

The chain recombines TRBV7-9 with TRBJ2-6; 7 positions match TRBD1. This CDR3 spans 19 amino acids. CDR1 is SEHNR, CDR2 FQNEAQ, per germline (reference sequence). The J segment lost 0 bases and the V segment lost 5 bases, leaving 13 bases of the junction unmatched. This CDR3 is CASSPRQGFFLSGANVLTF. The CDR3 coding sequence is TGTGCCAGCAGCCCCCGACAGGGCTTTTTCCTCTCTGGGGCCAACGTCCTGACTTTC. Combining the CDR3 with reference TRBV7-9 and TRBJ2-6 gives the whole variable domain DTGVSQNPRHKITKRGQNVTFRCDPISEHNRLYWYRQTLGQGPEFLTYFQNEAQLEKSRLLSDRFSAERPKGSFSTLEIQRTEQGDSAMYLCASSPRQGFFLSGANVLTFGAGSRLTVL.

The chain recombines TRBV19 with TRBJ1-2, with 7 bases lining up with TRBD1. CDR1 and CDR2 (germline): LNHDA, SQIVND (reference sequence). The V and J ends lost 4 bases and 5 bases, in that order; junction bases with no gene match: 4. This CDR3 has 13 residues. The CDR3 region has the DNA TGTGCCAGTAGTACAACGACAGGGTATGGCTACACCTTC. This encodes CASSTTTGYGYTF.

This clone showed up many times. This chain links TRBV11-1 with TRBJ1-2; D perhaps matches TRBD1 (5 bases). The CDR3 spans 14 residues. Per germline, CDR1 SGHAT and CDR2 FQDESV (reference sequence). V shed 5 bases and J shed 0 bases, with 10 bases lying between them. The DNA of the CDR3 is TGTGCCAGCAGCGCCAGGGAAACTAACTATGGCTACACCTTC. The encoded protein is CASSARETNYGYTF.